These T cell receptor beta chains were read from a single sample in a study of CD8 T cells in ankylosing spondylitis. In TCRdb, the 5' RACE reads were re-called with MiXCR into one record per CDR3 protein. The top ten clones hold 0.51% of a sample with about 800,000 distinct CDR3 sequences, roughly 12% of them seen once. The specimen was blood, either unsorted or a sorted T cell fraction (not recorded which). All receptors derive from a male donor with ankylosing spondylitis. Each CDR3 is given with its conserved first and last residue. D genes are given only for firm matches. Expanded clones get a size class; other rows say once, few or many, or leave the size out.

j_call clone_size v_call d_call cdr3_aa cdr3_nt
TRBJ2-1 few TRBV18 TRBD1 CASSYSGQGLSYNEQFF TGTGCCAGCTCGTATTCGGGACAGGGGTTGTCCTACAATGAGCAGTTCTTC
TRBJ1-4 - TRBV6-1 - CASKGVATNEKLFF TGTGCCAGCAAGGGAGTTGCAACTAATGAAAAACTGTTTTTT
TRBJ2-3 few TRBV20-1 TRBD1 CSALSRDRDTDTQYF TGCAGTGCTCTCTCCCGGGACAGGGACACAGATACGCAGTATTTT
TRBJ2-7 - TRBV3-1 - CASTSAGSYEQYF TGTGCCAGCACCTCGGCGGGCTCCTACGAGCAGTACTTC
TRBJ1-5 few TRBV30 - CAWREPGGQPQHF TGTGCCTGGAGAGAGCCGGGGGGACAGCCCCAGCATTTT
TRBJ2-4 few TRBV4-3 - CASSQDGSARDRNIQYF TGCGCCAGCAGCCAAGATGGGTCGGCTCGGGATAGAAACATTCAGTACTTC
TRBJ2-7 - TRBV27 - CASSLGQRTYEQYF TGTGCCAGCAGTTTAGGACAGCGGACCTACGAGCAGTACTTC
TRBJ2-3 - TRBV28 TRBD2 CASSLGGIQTDTQYF TGTGCCAGCAGTTTGGGGGGGATCCAGACAGATACGCAGTATTTT
TRBJ1-5 few TRBV7-9 - CASSSIGQYKPQHF TGTGCCAGCAGCTCGATTGGGCAGTATAAGCCCCAGCATTTT
TRBJ2-7 - TRBV7-2 - CASSLTLESYEQYF TGTGCCAGCAGCTTAACCCTGGAAAGCTACGAGCAGTACTTC
TRBJ1-1 few TRBV29-1 - CSVDWGKAFF TGCAGCGTTGATTGGGGGAAGGCTTTCTTT
TRBJ1-4 few TRBV20-1 - CSAQTSTNEKLFF TGCAGTGCGCAGACATCAACTAATGAAAAACTGTTTTTT
TRBJ2-1 few TRBV20-1 TRBD2 CSAPPGGSGDNEQFF TGCAGTGCTCCCCCCGGTGGTAGCGGGGACAATGAGCAGTTCTTC
TRBJ2-1 - TRBV6-2/TRBV6-3 - CASSYSPVRSYNEQFF TGTGCCAGCAGTTACTCGCCAGTTCGGTCCTACAATGAGCAGTTCTTC
TRBJ2-6 many TRBV29-1 - CSVDSSGANVLTF TGCAGCGTTGACAGCTCTGGGGCCAACGTCCTGACTTTC
TRBJ2-5 few TRBV12-3/TRBV12-4 TRBD1 CASSLSRGTGSETQYF TGTGCCAGCAGTTTGAGCCGGGGGACAGGGAGCGAGACCCAGTACTTC
TRBJ1-6 few TRBV7-9 - CASSLGRQNSPLHF TGTGCCAGCAGCTTAGGGCGGCAGAATTCACCCCTCCACTTT
TRBJ1-5 - TRBV29-1 - CSGTGGNQPQHF TGCAGCGGTACAGGAGGCAATCAGCCCCAGCATTTT
TRBJ2-7 - TRBV4-2 - CASSQGVDTYEQYF TGTGCCAGCAGCCAAGGTGTCGATACCTACGAGCAGTACTTC
TRBJ1-5 few TRBV6-1 TRBD1 CASAFDREYRAQHF TGTGCCAGCGCGTTCGACAGGGAATATCGGGCCCAGCATTTT
TRBJ2-3 few TRBV20-1 - CSARDMTDTQYF TGCAGTGCTAGAGATATGACAGATACGCAGTATTTT
TRBJ2-5 - TRBV20-1 TRBD1 CSARAATGGETQYF TGCAGTGCTAGAGCCGCAACAGGGGGGGAGACCCAGTACTTC
TRBJ1-1 few TRBV7-9 - CASSSAEDTEAFF TGTGCCAGCAGCTCAGCGGAGGACACTGAAGCTTTCTTT
TRBJ1-1 many TRBV9 - CASSVVVRDTEAFF TGTGCCAGCAGCGTAGTGGTGAGAGACACTGAAGCTTTCTTT
TRBJ2-3 - TRBV7-2 TRBD1 CASSWFGTGTDTQYF TGTGCCAGCAGTTGGTTCGGGACAGGCACAGATACGCAGTATTTT
TRBJ1-1 few TRBV7-2 - CASSYIWRDTEAFF TGTGCCAGCAGCTACATATGGAGGGATACTGAAGCTTTCTTT
TRBJ1-6 - TRBV28 - CASSLGAAPPLHF TGTGCCAGCAGCCTTGGGGCAGCCCCACCCCTCCACTTT
TRBJ1-4 - TRBV7-2 - CASSLRTSNEKLFF TGTGCCAGCAGCTTAAGGACCTCTAATGAAAAACTGTTTTTT
TRBJ2-1 - TRBV15 TRBD2 CATSRASGGSYNEQFF TGTGCCACCAGCAGAGCCAGCGGGGGATCCTACAATGAGCAGTTCTTC
TRBJ1-5 - TRBV24-1 - CATSDGSQPQHF TGTGCCACCAGTGATGGGAGTCAGCCCCAGCATTTT
TRBJ2-2 once TRBV4-2 - CASSQDLNTANTGELFF TGTGCCAGCAGCCAAGATCTTAATACGGCGAACACCGGGGAGCTGTTTTTT
TRBJ2-7 few TRBV7-2 TRBD1 CASSYYRDSSYEQYF TGTGCCAGCAGCTACTACCGGGACAGCTCCTACGAGCAGTACTTC
TRBJ2-7 - TRBV7-2 - CASSSDYYEQYF TGTGCCAGCAGCTCTGACTACTACGAGCAGTACTTC
TRBJ2-1 few TRBV4-3 - CASSQGYSPGSYNEQFF TGCGCCAGCAGCCAAGGTTACAGTCCTGGCTCCTACAATGAGCAGTTCTTC
TRBJ2-1 - TRBV7-2 - CASSPRPLGNEQFF TGTGCCAGCAGCCCGAGGCCCTTGGGGAATGAGCAGTTCTTC
TRBJ2-6 - TRBV10-3 - CATLDTHPNVLTF TGTGCCACCCTTGATACACATCCCAACGTCCTGACTTTC
TRBJ2-1 few TRBV4-2 TRBD2 CASSSLAGGTNEQFF TGTGCCAGCAGCTCGCTAGCGGGAGGGACGAATGAGCAGTTCTTC
TRBJ1-6 few TRBV7-2 - CASSPTANYNSPLHF TGTGCCAGCAGCCCCACAGCGAACTATAATTCACCCCTCCACTTT
TRBJ2-4 - TRBV20-1 - CSASRDRVGSDIQYF TGCAGTGCTTCTCGGGACCGCGTCGGGTCCGACATTCAGTACTTC
TRBJ2-1 many TRBV4-2 - CASSQDSVPPTDEQFF TGTGCCAGCAGCCAAGACTCGGTCCCACCGACCGATGAGCAGTTCTTC
TRBJ2-5 - TRBV27 - CASSFLGAGETQYF TGTGCCAGCAGTTTCTTGGGGGCAGGAGAGACCCAGTACTTC
TRBJ1-1 few TRBV6-5 - CASSYDRSNTEAFF TGTGCCAGCAGTTACGACAGGTCGAACACTGAAGCTTTCTTT
TRBJ2-3 many TRBV7-2 - CASSTRTGSNDPDTQYF TGTGCCAGCAGCACCCGAACGGGTTCGAATGATCCAGATACGCAGTATTTT
TRBJ1-2 - TRBV27 - CDSSSRDFGYTF TGTGACAGCAGTTCGAGAGATTTCGGCTACACCTTC
TRBJ2-7 few TRBV20-1 - CSARDWAGPPYEQYF TGCAGTGCTAGAGATTGGGCGGGGCCTCCCTACGAGCAGTACTTC
TRBJ2-7 few TRBV3-1 - CASTTGGDEQYF TGTGCCAGCACCACGGGGGGCGACGAGCAGTACTTC
TRBJ1-1 few TRBV20-1 TRBD1 CSAQKIRDSQAFF TGCAGTGCCCAGAAAATTCGGGACAGTCAAGCTTTCTTT
TRBJ1-2 - TRBV7-2 - CASSSRKLGYLYGYTF TGTGCCAGCAGCTCGAGGAAGCTCGGCTATCTCTATGGCTACACCTTC
TRBJ1-4 few TRBV18 - CASSPPSTNEKLFF TGTGCCAGCTCACCACCCTCAACTAATGAAAAACTGTTTTTT
TRBJ1-2 few TRBV12-3/TRBV12-4 TRBD1 CASSLLLGQGVYRYTF TGTGCCAGCAGTCTTCTTCTGGGACAGGGGGTCTATCGCTACACCTTC
TRBJ2-2 few TRBV7-2 TRBD2 CASSFLAGGQNTGELFF TGTGCCAGCAGCTTCCTAGCGGGGGGACAGAACACCGGGGAGCTGTTTTTT
TRBJ2-7 - TRBV7-2 TRBD1 CASSFPGQTYEQYF TGTGCCAGCAGCTTTCCGGGACAGACCTACGAGCAGTACTTC
TRBJ2-7 few TRBV29-1 - CSAAIGKGYEQYF TGCAGCGCCGCGATAGGGAAGGGCTACGAGCAGTACTTC
TRBJ2-7 few TRBV4-2 TRBD2 CASSQTESGGLSYEQYF TGTGCCAGCAGCCAGACGGAAAGCGGGGGGCTCTCCTACGAGCAGTACTTC
TRBJ2-3 many TRBV29-1 - CSVLGQGRGLGTDTQYF TGCAGCGTCCTTGGACAGGGAAGGGGACTAGGCACAGATACGCAGTATTTT
TRBJ1-5 many TRBV20-1 - CSARGGSGPQHF TGCAGTGCTAGGGGGGGTTCCGGGCCCCAGCATTTT
TRBJ2-5 - TRBV20-1 TRBD1 CSACYGTAIETQYF TGCAGTGCTTGTTACGGGACAGCGATAGAGACCCAGTACTTC
TRBJ2-1 - TRBV5-1 - CASGQGSRSPYNEQFF TGCGCCAGCGGCCAGGGTAGCCGGAGCCCCTACAATGAGCAGTTCTTC